What follows describes a single T cell receptor (beta chain). The germline CDR1 and CDR2 sequences are LNHNV and YYDKDF (reference sequence). V was trimmed by 1 base and J by 7 bases, leaving 14 bases between them. The CDR3 spans 14 residues. In each case, RNA was isolated and then reverse transcribed into cDNA as the sequencing template. The data were produced by immunoSEQ multiplex PCR, yet TCRdb's version contains in-frame clones alone and is incomplete. The sample has 150,000 to 200,000 clones, approximately 65% seen once. This entry comes from a study of CD8+ T cells in alopecia areata. Sorting of PBMCs yielded the CD4+ and CD8+ T cells.

The genes are TRBV15 and TRBJ2-7, with D maybe TRBD2 (5 bases). Sequenced here: CD8+ T cells sorted from blood, sampled at week 0. This TCR was recovered from a human donor with alopecia areata. The CDR3 spells CATSRVAFREEQYF. The CDR3 coding sequence is TGTGCCACCAGCAGAGTTGCCTTCCGGGAAGAGCAGTACTTC.